This TCR beta chain was recorded in a study of blood T cell repertoires in COVID-19 (dated by TCRdb to about 2020). Some background on the complete study: Samples from collaborators originated in the United States, Italy and Spain and spanned both the acute and convalescent phases of COVID-19. The material from the prospective study consisted of cDNA or gDNA derived from T cells, B-cell-depleted T cells, or PBMCs. Subjects who had been exposed to COVID-19, were actively infected with it, or had recovered from it provided the deeply sampled blood TCRbeta repertoires that made up the dataset. A freely available public database, intended as a resource for researchers studying the immune response to SARS-CoV-2, is where the repertoires were released. The samples were drawn from two sources: the first 160 participants of the ongoing ImmuneRACE study, and 1,254 subjects contributed by 6 global collaborators. The sample metadata nearly always contained a de-identified subject ID, COVID-19 status, age in years and sex. Where available, HLA class I and class II types were taken from metadata supplied by the sample provider and were not determined by assay-based typing. Broad study findings and their caveats: Clinical and demographic metadata were provided uncurated, with the amount varying by source and participant.

The immunoSEQ Assay, a bias-controlled multiplex PCR, was used to amplify TCRbeta CDR3 regions from genomic DNA. In the authors' own workflow: Nucleated cell counts per sample were estimated from amplification of reference gene primers within the assay. To quantify the absolute abundance of each unique TCRbeta CDR3 rearrangement, sequence reads were collapsed and filtered. Productive Simpson clonality was computed per sample as the square root of Simpson's diversity index over productive rearrangements. Entries here come from immuneACCESS through TCRdb and include only in-frame sequences with V and J called. Some clones fail to appear in such tables; in the studies checked, an unresolved V gene covers under half of the shortfall, and the cause of the remainder is unknown. That table furnishes V, J and clone size, whereas the DNA furnished D and trimming. The sample yields around 190,000 clones; less than 90% were counted once. The ten biggest clones cover about 3.3% of the sample.

In the prospective study, participants were about 18 to 95 years old, resided in 20 to 30 geographic areas of the United States, and were enrolled through a virtual design. To assign participants to cohorts, the prospective study relied on clinical history that participants themselves reported in a screening survey and a study questionnaire. Exposed participants had been in contact with someone with a PCR-confirmed or clinician-diagnosed COVID-19 case within 2 weeks of study entry. In the prospective study, mobile phlebotomists collected whole blood, serum and a nasopharyngeal or oropharyngeal swab from each participant. Prospective study participants could optionally give additional blood draws and questionnaires over an approximately 2-month period. Prospective study blood samples were shipped either frozen or at room temperature before DNA extraction. Trimming removed 5 bases from V and 2 bases from J; the gene matches leave 7 bases unexplained. Per the germline V gene (reference sequence), LNHDA is the CDR1 and SQIVND is the CDR2. The CDR3 numbers 15 residues from cysteine through phenylalanine. This entry keeps only the CDR3 DNA: 45 bases, framed from base 1.

Details on this clone: Its antigen is not yet known. The record has no base qualities; no much larger clone is one base away.

The receptor was isolated from a woman under 40 who had been exposed to COVID-19. The sequence is built from TRBV19 and TRBJ1-2, with 8 middle bases fitting TRBD1. The sample consisted of PBMCs or T cells enriched from blood (not recorded which). The nucleotides read TGTGCCAGTAGTGAGGACAGGGAAGTGAACTATGGCTACACCTTC. Translated, it reads CASSEDREVNYGYTF. When the CDR3 is completed using the reference TRBV19 and TRBJ1-2 genes on either side, the full variable domain is DGGITQSPKYLFRKEGQNVTLSCEQNLNHDAMYWYRQDPGQGLRLIYYSQIVNDFQKGDIAEGYSVSREKKESFPLTVTSAQKNPTAFYLCASSEDREVNYGYTFGSGTRLTVV.